Following are 20 T cell receptor beta chains from one sample sequenced in a study of identical twins. TCRdb used MiXCR to reprocess the 5' RACE reads, holding one entry per CDR3 protein. The table includes around 1.7 million distinct CDR3 sequences, about 32% detected once. Specimen: cord blood. The source of these receptors is a newborn girl in good health.

In this sample, this clonotype turned up many times. V usage is TRBV7-2 and J usage is TRBJ1-2, with D possibly matching TRBD1 (6 bases). Germline V gene data show CDR1 as SGHTA and CDR2 as FQGNSA. V lost 0 bases, J lost 2 bases, and 7 bases lay in between. There are 14 residues in the CDR3. CDR3 protein: CASSLAQGNYGYTF. The CDR3 DNA sequence: TGTGCCAGCAGCTTAGCGCAGGGGAACTATGGCTACACCTTC.

In DNA, the CDR3 is TGCAGTGCCGACCCGTTACCCCGGCAAGAGACCCAGTACTTC. Amino acid sequence: CSADPLPRQETQYF. V gene TRBV20-1 combines with J gene TRBJ2-5; no reliable D call. V shed 6 bases and J shed 2 bases, with 16 bases lying between them. The CDR3 sequence is 14 residues long. Germline CDR1 DFQATT, CDR2 SNEGSKA (reference sequence).

This clonotype was recorded a few times. This chain connects TRBV9 to TRBJ2-4, with D perhaps TRBD1 or TRBD2 (5 bases each). This CDR3 is 12 amino acids long. V lost 4 bases and J 13 bases, leaving 15 bases between the germline ends. Germline V gene lookup returns CDR1 SGDLS and CDR2 YYNGEE. This CDR3 reads CASSRGSQEQYF. The CDR3 DNA reads TGTGCCAGCAGCCGAGGGTCACAGGAGCAGTACTTC.

The gene calls are TRBV9 and TRBJ2-3; perhaps TRBD2 as D (7 bases). V was pared by 1 base and J by 3 bases, with 12 bases between. This CDR3 is built from 15 residues. Germline V lookup: CDR1 SGDLS, CDR2 YYNGEE. CDR3: CASSVRRGRTDTQYF. DNA of the CDR3: TGTGCCAGCAGCGTAAGGCGGGGGCGTACAGATACGCAGTATTTT.

J is TRBJ2-1 and V is TRBV10-3, with D uncertain. Deletions cut 0 bases from V and 0 bases from J, with 9 bases between. Per the germline V gene, CDR1 is ENHRY and CDR2 is SYGVKD. The CDR3 has 16 residues. Written as DNA, the CDR3 is TGTGCCATCAGTGAGTCGTACCGTAGCTCCTACAATGAGCAGTTCTTC. This codes for CAISESYRSSYNEQFF.

This chain uses TRBV4-1 with TRBJ2-7, with D possibly TRBD2 on 6 matching bases. This CDR3 has 16 amino acids. V was trimmed by 4 bases and J by 0 bases, leaving 16 bases between them. Per germline, CDR1 MGHRA and CDR2 YSYEKL. Written as DNA, the CDR3 is TGCGCCAGCAGCCGCCTCGGGACTCCTAGCTCCTACGAGCAGTACTTC. This sequence encodes CASSRLGTPSSYEQYF.

The V and J genes are TRBV27 and TRBJ1-6, with no clear D. V was pared by 2 bases and J by 9 bases, with 8 bases between. This CDR3 has 13 amino acids. Germline lookup yields CDR1 MNHEY and CDR2 SMNVEV (reference sequence). In DNA form, the CDR3 reads TGTGCCAGCAGTTTAGGGCTCATTTCACCCCTCCACTTT. It encodes CASSLGLISPLHF.

The rearrangement joins TRBV6-1 to TRBJ1-2; no definite D call. In germline, CDR1 is MNHNS, CDR2 SASEGT. Trimming removed 3 bases from V and 6 bases from J, with 5 bases in between. CDR3 size: 11 residues. The CDR3 loop is CASSETHGYTF. As DNA, the CDR3 is TGTGCCAGCAGTGAGACGCATGGCTACACCTTC.

This sequence joins TRBV12-3 or TRBV12-4 and TRBJ1-2; D might be TRBD1 (6 bases). This CDR3 is built from 15 residues. Trimming cost V 1 base and J 4 bases, with 13 bases left between them. The CDR3 DNA is TGTGCCAGCAGTTTAGTGGGGGGGCCTAGCTATGGCTACACCTTC. Translated, it gives CASSLVGGPSYGYTF.

The V gene is TRBV11-2, the J gene TRBJ2-2, with a possible D match to TRBD1 (6 bases). The germline V gene encodes CDR1 SGHAT and CDR2 FQNNGV. The CDR3 spans 16 residues. The germline V and J ends were trimmed by 1 base and 3 bases, with 12 bases remaining between them. CDR3 protein: CASSLVVGAYTGELFF. For the CDR3, the DNA is TGTGCCAGCAGCTTAGTAGTGGGGGCCTACACCGGGGAGCTGTTTTTT.

This chain links TRBV20-1 with TRBJ1-1, with TRBD1 matching over 8 bases. The CDR3 is 15 amino acids. V dropped 2 bases and J dropped 1; count of bases not matched to a gene: 6. CDR1 is DFQATT, CDR2 SNEGSKA, per germline (reference sequence). CDR3 in DNA: TGCAGTGCTAGATGGACCGGGACAGGGAACACTGAAGCTTTCTTT. It encodes CSARWTGTGNTEAFF.

This clonotype was counted only a few times. The genes are TRBV12-3 or TRBV12-4 and TRBJ2-1; D uncertain. The CDR3 runs to 14 residues. Trimming stripped 6 bases from V and 6 bases from J, with 15 bases between. This CDR3 is CASSNTPRLNEQFF. The DNA for the CDR3 is TGTGCCAGCAGCAACACCCCTAGACTCAATGAGCAGTTCTTC.

The chain couples TRBV20-1 to TRBJ2-3, with 10 bases that match TRBD2. V lost 6 bases and J lost 1; bases outside the gene matches: 7. The CDR3 is 15 residues long. Germline values: CDR1 DFQATT, CDR2 SNEGSKA (reference sequence). This CDR3 is CSAFTGTSGTDTQYF. CDR3 nucleotide sequence: TGCAGTGCCTTCACCGGGACTAGCGGCACAGATACGCAGTATTTT.

At least ten counts were recorded for this clonotype. V and J are TRBV5-1 and TRBJ2-3; 7 nucleotides agree with TRBD2. Trimming took 4 bases from V and 6 from J; bases not matched to a gene: 11. Germline V gives CDR1 SGHRS, CDR2 YFSETQ. The CDR3 has 15 amino acids. The DNA for the CDR3 is TGCGCCAGCAGCCCCGGGACTACTAAGGGGGATACGCAGTATTTT. Amino acid sequence: CASSPGTTKGDTQYF.

This clonotype was observed a handful of times. This rearrangement joins TRBV12-3 or TRBV12-4 to TRBJ2-5; perhaps TRBD1 as D (7 bases). The CDR3 spans 14 residues. V was trimmed by 6 bases and J by 3 bases, leaving 14 bases between them. Here the CDR3 reads CASSIAGGKETQYF. CDR3 coding DNA: TGTGCCAGCAGCATAGCAGGGGGGAAAGAGACCCAGTACTTC.

This clonotype has only a few counts. The chain links TRBV20-1 to TRBJ2-2; 12 positions match TRBD2. The germline gives CDR1 DFQATT, CDR2 SNEGSKA (reference sequence). CDR3 length: 15 residues. V shed 5 bases and J 6 bases; nucleotides not matched to a gene: 7. This chain's CDR3 is CSALLAGGPAGELFF. The CDR3 bases are TGCAGTGCTCTTCTAGCGGGAGGGCCTGCCGGGGAGCTGTTTTTT.

The chain recombines TRBV7-2 with TRBJ2-1; unclear D gene. This CDR3 spans 14 amino acids. Deletions cut 1 base from V and 13 bases from J, with 17 bases between. Germline assignment: CDR1 SGHTA and CDR2 FQGNSA. CDR3 sequence reads: CASSLVRRQETQFF. The CDR3 DNA follows: TGTGCCAGCAGCTTAGTGCGCAGACAAGAGACCCAGTTCTTC.

In the case of this clonotype: A much larger clone is a single base away; this may be a read error. This chain connects TRBV4-1 to TRBJ2-1, with 8 bases identical to TRBD2. The assigned J gene may be wrong: the sequence end matches TRBJ2-7 better. CDR3 length equals 17 residues. CDR1 is MGHRA, CDR2 YSYEKL, per germline. CDR3 in DNA: TGCGCCAGCAGCCAAGTTTCAGCGGGAGTCACCTACAATGAGCAGTACTTC. It codes for CASSQVSAGVTYNEQYF.

This clonotype has a handful of counts. The V call is TRBV27, the J call TRBJ2-3, with D maybe TRBD2 (6 bases). Germline CDR1 and CDR2: MNHEY and SMNVEV (reference sequence). Trimming took off 3 bases at V and 3 bases at J, with 13 bases between the two ends. The CDR3 is 15 amino acids. The DNA for the CDR3 is TGTGCCAGCAGTTTTGAGGGACTGGGGACAGATACGCAGTATTTT. It codes for CASSFEGLGTDTQYF.

The rearrangement joins TRBV27 to TRBJ1-5, with D perhaps matching TRBD1 (5 bases). Trimming stripped 2 bases from V and 4 bases from J, with 12 bases between. The germline V gene has CDR1 MNHEY and CDR2 SMNVEV (reference sequence). This CDR3 has 15 amino acids. The DNA of the CDR3 is TGTGCCAGCAGTTTAGGGTTTTCAGGGAATCAGCCCCAGCATTTT. It specifies CASSLGFSGNQPQHF.